Given below is one T cell receptor beta chain in context. The target antigen is unknown. The V and J ends lost 1 base and 8 bases, in that order; junction bases with no gene match: 8. The germline V gene has CDR1 SEHNR and CDR2 FQNEAQ (reference sequence). This CDR3 has 15 amino acids. This sample stems from a study of cytomegalovirus exposure and HLA in healthy donors. Overall study results and limits: There were some public TCRs occurring in many donors, but most TCR sequences were rare. Reports state that TCR beta sequences accurately predicted most subjects' HLA-A and HLA-B alleles. The authors later found most CMV-associated TCR beta chains appeared HLA-restricted.

PCR involved 60 Vbeta and 13 Jbeta primers. The method was immunoSEQ multiplex PCR; TCRdb's version includes in-frame clones alone and lacks a portion of them. This repertoire includes about 67,000 clones. This chain uses TRBV7-9 with TRBJ1-2, with 9 bases that match TRBD1. This receptor was obtained from a young woman in good health and CMV-seronegative. Sequenced: PBMCs. DNA of the CDR3: TGTGCCAGCAGCTTAGACGGACAGGGGATGGTGGGCTACACCTTC. It yields the protein CASSLDGQGMVGYTF.